One and the same sample provided the 21 T cell receptor beta chains below, sequenced in a study of blood T cell repertoires in COVID-19. Sequencing used immunoSEQ multiplex PCR; TCRdb keeps in-frame clones, though not all of them. The data show approximately 200,000 clones, 84% seen once. Sequenced sample: peripheral blood. These TCRs come from a woman aged 60-75 years who had recovered from COVID-19.

This rearrangement joins TRBV4-1 to TRBJ2-3; possibly TRBD2 for D (7 bases). The CDR3 is 17 residues long. V shed 0 bases and J shed 2 bases, with 15 bases lying between them. Per germline, CDR1 MGHRA and CDR2 YSYEKL. The CDR3 region has the DNA TGCGCCAGCAGCCAAGAAGGGGGGGTTTATGTCACAGATACGCAGTATTTT. Amino acid sequence: CASSQEGGVYVTDTQYF.

In its sample, this clone was seen a few times. This chain links TRBV10-1 with TRBJ1-2, with D perhaps matching TRBD1 (5 bases). V was trimmed by 0 bases and J by 0 bases, leaving 17 bases between them. CDR1 and CDR2 from the germline V gene are WNHNN and SYGVQD (reference sequence). The CDR3 contains 18 residues. Here the CDR3 reads CASSESGQGIYPNYGYTF. CDR3 nucleotide sequence: TGCGCCAGCAGTGAGTCGGGGCAGGGTATATACCCTAACTATGGCTACACCTTC.

The chain links TRBV6-5 to TRBJ2-1; 8 bases fit TRBD2. The CDR3 length is 14 residues. The germline gives CDR1 MNHEY, CDR2 SVGAGI. V dropped 6 bases and J dropped 6; count of bases not matched to a gene: 7. The CDR3 nucleotides read TGTGCCAGCAGCTTACGGGGGGGTTCCAATGAGCAGTTCTTC. Protein product: CASSLRGGSNEQFF.

CDR3 DNA sequence: TGCGCCAGCAGCCTAGTTTTAAGCTCCTACAATGAGCAGTTCTTC. This translates into CASSLVLSSYNEQFF. The J gene is TRBJ2-1, the V gene TRBV4-3; no clear D gene. The CDR3 has 15 amino acids. The germline V gene encodes CDR1 LGHNA and CDR2 YSLEER. The V end lost 4 bases, the J end lost 0 bases, and 10 bases lay between the germline ends.

This clone appeared a single time. The chain couples TRBV5-4 to TRBJ2-5, with TRBD2 matching 12 bases. The J segment lost 2 bases and the V segment lost 4 bases, leaving 3 bases of the junction unmatched. There are 15 residues in the CDR3. In germline, CDR1 is SGHNT, CDR2 YYREEE (reference sequence). Here the CDR3 reads CASSTGTSGQETQYF. The CDR3 DNA is TGTGCCAGCAGCACCGGGACTAGCGGGCAAGAGACCCAGTACTTC. Combining the CDR3 with reference TRBV5-4 and TRBJ2-5 gives the whole variable domain ETGVTQSPTHLIKTRGQQVTLRCSSQSGHNTVSWYQQALGQGPQFIFQYYREEENGRGNFPPRFSGLQFPNYSSELNVNALELDDSALYLCASSTGTSGQETQYFGPGTRLLVL.

This clone occurred once. This chain uses TRBV5-4 with TRBJ2-5; 9 nucleotides line up with TRBD1. The germline V gene encodes CDR1 SGHNT and CDR2 YYREEE (reference sequence). The CDR3 is 15 residues long. Trimming at V came to 3 bases and at J to 2 bases, leaving 5 bases not matched to a gene. The CDR3 DNA is TGTGCCAGCAGCTCCGGACAGGGGCTACAAGAGACCCAGTACTTC. Its translation: CASSSGQGLQETQYF.

This chain links TRBV6-5 with TRBJ1-2; TRBD1 agrees at 7 bases. The germline gives CDR1 MNHEY, CDR2 SVGAGI. This CDR3 region has 15 residues. The V gene end was trimmed by 2 bases and the J gene end by 2 bases; junction bases not matched to a gene: 5. Here the CDR3 DNA reads TGTGCCAGCAGTTACCTCCGGGGACAGAACTATGGCTACACCTTC. Translation gives CASSYLRGQNYGYTF.

The chain uses TRBV6-5 and TRBJ1-5, with 8 bases matching TRBD1. The CDR3 covers 15 residues. Germline CDR1 and CDR2: MNHEY and SVGAGI. V gave up 8 bases and J gave up 5 bases; unmatched junction bases: 11. The CDR3 DNA reads as TGTGCCAGCCTCGTACAGGGGGGGGGATATCAGCCCCAGCATTTT. It codes for CASLVQGGGYQPQHF.

V gene TRBV12-5 combines with J gene TRBJ1-1; TRBD1 is a possible D gene (6 bases). The germline gives CDR1 LGHNT, CDR2 FRNRAP. The CDR3 covers 13 residues. Trimming pared 6 bases from V and 3 bases from J, leaving 11 bases between. The DNA of the CDR3 is TGTGCTAGTGGGGGCGGACAGTACACTGAAGCTTTCTTT. Amino acids: CASGGGQYTEAFF.

The rearrangement links TRBV10-3 to TRBJ1-5; the D gene is possibly TRBD1 (6 bases). The CDR3 length is 12 residues. CDR1 and CDR2 from the germline V gene are ENHRY and SYGVKD. V was shortened by 8 bases and J by 5 bases, with 10 bases between the two germline ends. The CDR3 region has the DNA TGTGCCATCCGAGGGGGGGATCAGCCCCAGCATTTT. It yields the protein CAIRGGDQPQHF.

The chain couples TRBV11-3 to TRBJ2-3; 8 positions agree with TRBD2. This CDR3 has 16 residues. V gave up 1 base and J gave up 1 base; unmatched junction bases: 4. From germline, CDR1 is SGHNT and CDR2 YENEEA. The CDR3 DNA is TGTGCCAGCAGCTTAGCCAGCGGGGGACGCACAGATACGCAGTATTTT. Amino acids: CASSLASGGRTDTQYF.

The V gene is TRBV7-8, the J gene TRBJ2-7; 8 bases map to TRBD1. The germline CDR1 and CDR2 sequences are SGHVS and FQNEAQ. After removal of 7 bases from V and 4 bases from J, the junction contained 12 bases not matched to a gene. The CDR3 spans 15 residues. The CDR3 sequence is CASTLNRGLSYEQYF. The CDR3 DNA reads TGTGCCAGCACCTTGAACAGGGGGTTAAGTTACGAGCAGTACTTC. Full variable domain (outside the CDR3, taken from reference TRBV7-8 and TRBJ2-7): GAGVSQSPRYKVAKRGQDVALRCDPISGHVSLFWYQQALGQGPEFLTYFQNEAQLDKSGLPSDRFFAERPEGSVSTLKIQRTQQEDSAVYLCASTLNRGLSYEQYFGPGTRLTVT.

The genes are TRBV6-1 and TRBJ2-3; 7 positions match TRBD1. This CDR3 spans 15 amino acids. The ends lost 3 bases at V and 0 bases at J; junction bases unmatched: 3. Germline CDR1 MNHNS, CDR2 SASEGT. The CDR3 region is CASSDRQGSTDTQYF. The DNA of the CDR3 is TGTGCCAGCAGTGACCGACAGGGAAGCACAGATACGCAGTATTTT.

V is TRBV7-9 and J is TRBJ2-7; tentative D call: TRBD1 (7 bases). The CDR3 runs to 13 residues. V was cut by 5 bases and J by 5 bases, with 13 bases left in between. Germline CDR1 reads SEHNR; CDR2 reads FQNEAQ (reference sequence). The CDR3 bases are TGTGCCAGCAGCCCGACAGGGAGGCACGAGCAGTACTTC. As protein: CASSPTGRHEQYF. The full variable domain, its missing parts supplied by reference TRBV7-9 and TRBJ2-7, is DTGVSQNPRHKITKRGQNVTFRCDPISEHNRLYWYRQTLGQGPEFLTYFQNEAQLEKSRLLSDRFSAERPKGSFSTLEIQRTEQGDSAMYLCASSPTGRHEQYFGPGTRLTVT.

This clone was picked up a small number of times. The chain employs TRBV18 and TRBJ1-5, with unresolved D. Germline loops: CDR1 KGHSH, CDR2 LQKENI. The CDR3 sequence is 16 residues long. V lost 2 bases and J 6 bases, leaving 17 bases between the germline ends. The CDR3 spells CASSPNLMEGGQPQHF. The CDR3 nucleotides read TGTGCCAGCTCACCAAACCTAATGGAGGGCGGTCAGCCCCAGCATTTT.

The chain carries TRBV11-2 and TRBJ1-1; D call uncertain. This CDR3 comprises 13 residues. V was shortened by 2 bases and J by 4 bases, with 8 bases between the two germline ends. Germline lookup yields CDR1 SGHAT and CDR2 FQNNGV. The CDR3, as DNA: TGTGCCAGCAGCTTACGGGGAAGCACTGAAGCTTTCTTT. Amino acid sequence: CASSLRGSTEAFF.

This clone was seen just once. The chain employs TRBV2 and TRBJ2-7; maybe TRBD1 (5 bases). CDR1 and CDR2 (germline): SNHLY, FYNNEI. This CDR3 contains 15 residues. V lost 5 bases to trimming and J lost 5 bases, with 19 bases between them. CDR3 in amino acids: CASSRDRSLPNEQYF. CDR3 nucleotides: TGTGCCAGCAGTAGAGACAGATCCCTACCCAACGAGCAGTACTTC.

The chain is built from TRBV19 and TRBJ2-5; weak D call: TRBD1 (5 bases). V lost 1 base, J lost 5 bases, and 8 bases lay in between. The V gene's germline CDR1 is LNHDA and CDR2 SQIVND (reference sequence). The CDR3 spans 13 residues. CDR3 protein: CASSIGWGETQYF. The CDR3 nucleotides read TGTGCCAGTAGTATAGGCTGGGGCGAGACCCAGTACTTC.

This chain uses TRBV4-2 with TRBJ2-1; 11 bases agree with TRBD2. Germline trimming cut 4 bases from V and 4 bases from J; bases unmatched to any gene: 9. The germline CDR1 and CDR2 sequences are LGHNA and YNFKEQ. There are 17 residues in the CDR3. This CDR3 reads CASSPFSGTSGYNEQFF. The CDR3 DNA follows: TGTGCCAGCAGCCCGTTCTCCGGGACTAGCGGATACAATGAGCAGTTCTTC.

The V and J genes are TRBV9 and TRBJ1-4; D possibly corresponds to TRBD1 (5 bases). The CDR3 runs to 14 residues. Trimming removed 3 bases at V and 8 bases at J, with 14 bases between. Germline loops: CDR1 SGDLS, CDR2 YYNGEE. In DNA, the CDR3 is TGTGCCAGCAGCGACTCCGGGAGGGGAGAAAAACTGTTTTTT. It yields the protein CASSDSGRGEKLFF.

This chain links TRBV6-5 with TRBJ2-5; 11 bases are shared with TRBD2. The CDR3 is 15 amino acids. Germline lookup yields CDR1 MNHEY and CDR2 SVGAGI. With V trimmed by 6 bases and J by 7 bases, 10 bases remained unmatched. This CDR3 reads CASRGALAGARTQYF. CDR3 sequence (DNA): TGTGCCAGCAGGGGCGCACTAGCGGGGGCCCGGACCCAGTACTTC.